This TCR beta chain was recovered during a study of control samples from healthy donors and cancer patients (dated by TCRdb to 2020 to 2021). Comments on this clone: It has no known antigen specificity. Within one base of it there is no much larger clone, and no base qualities were kept.

The library was obtained by the immunoSEQ multiplex PCR assay. TCRdb carries this immuneACCESS record with in-frame sequences only. Its versions omit some clonotypes, under half of them owing to an unresolved V gene in the studies checked, with the rest unexplained. The sample includes 120,000 or so clones, with around 94% observed a single time. Clones ranked in the top ten supply about 0.6% of the sample. What was sequenced was PBMCs. This receptor was obtained from a man at least 80 years old with head and neck cancer.

The DNA sequence is TGTGCCAGCAGCCTAAGGACAGGAGGCTATGGCTACACCTTC. Its translation is CASSLRTGGYGYTF. The sequence is built from TRBV11-2 and TRBJ1-2, and 7 junction bases match TRBD1. V lost 5 bases and J lost 4 bases, and the count of bases not matched to a germline gene is 7. Via the germline V gene, CDR1 is SGHAT and CDR2 FQNNGV. The CDR3 spans 14 residues, from the cysteine through the phenylalanine. Only CDR3 DNA is held: 42 bases, read in frame from base 1.